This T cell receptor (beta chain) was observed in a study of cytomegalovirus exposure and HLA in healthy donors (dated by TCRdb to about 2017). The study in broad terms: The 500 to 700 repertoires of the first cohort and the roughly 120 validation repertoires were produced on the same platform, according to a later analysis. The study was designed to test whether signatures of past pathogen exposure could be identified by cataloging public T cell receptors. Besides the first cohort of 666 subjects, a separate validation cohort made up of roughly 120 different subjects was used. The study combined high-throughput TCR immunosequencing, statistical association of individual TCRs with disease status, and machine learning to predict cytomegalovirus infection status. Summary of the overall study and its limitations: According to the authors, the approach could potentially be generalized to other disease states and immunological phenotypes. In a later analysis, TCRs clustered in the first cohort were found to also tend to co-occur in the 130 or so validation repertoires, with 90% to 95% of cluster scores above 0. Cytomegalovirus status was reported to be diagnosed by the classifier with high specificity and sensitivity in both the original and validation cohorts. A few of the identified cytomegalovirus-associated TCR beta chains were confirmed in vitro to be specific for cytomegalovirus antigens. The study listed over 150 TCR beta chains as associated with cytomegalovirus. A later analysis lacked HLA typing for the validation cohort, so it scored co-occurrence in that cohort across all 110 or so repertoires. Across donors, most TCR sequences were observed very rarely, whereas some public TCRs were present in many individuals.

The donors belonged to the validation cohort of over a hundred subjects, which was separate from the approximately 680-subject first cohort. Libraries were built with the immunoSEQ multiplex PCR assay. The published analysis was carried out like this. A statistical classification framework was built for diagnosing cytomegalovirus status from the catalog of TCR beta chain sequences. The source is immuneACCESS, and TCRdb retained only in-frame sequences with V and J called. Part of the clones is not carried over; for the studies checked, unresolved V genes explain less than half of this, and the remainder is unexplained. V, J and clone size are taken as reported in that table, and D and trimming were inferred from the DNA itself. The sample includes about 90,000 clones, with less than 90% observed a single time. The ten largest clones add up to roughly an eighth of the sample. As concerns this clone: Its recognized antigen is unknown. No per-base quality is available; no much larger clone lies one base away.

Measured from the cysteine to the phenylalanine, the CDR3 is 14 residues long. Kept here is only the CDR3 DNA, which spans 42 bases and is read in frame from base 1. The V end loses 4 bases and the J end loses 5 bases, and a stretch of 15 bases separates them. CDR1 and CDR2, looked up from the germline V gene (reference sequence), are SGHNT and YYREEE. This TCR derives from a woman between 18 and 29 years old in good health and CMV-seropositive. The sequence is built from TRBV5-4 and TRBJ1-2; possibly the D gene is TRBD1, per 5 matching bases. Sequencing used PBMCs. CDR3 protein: CASSRDGGGYGYTF. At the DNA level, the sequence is TGTGCCAGCAGCAGGGACGGAGGAGGGTATGGCTACACCTTC.